Ten or more counts support the clone carrying this T cell receptor beta chain. What it recognizes is unknown. The data originate from a study of breast tumors, draining lymph nodes, adjacent tissues. Overall study findings and caveats: Findings are consistent with lymph node origin and intratumoral expansion of most tumor T cells. Tumor repertoires ranked between lymph nodes and nontumor tissue in diversity, with V and J gene preferences. Tumor T cell lymph node origin was a supported hypothesis, not proven.

Axillary draining lymph nodes of breast cancer patients supplied the node samples. Trimming pared 3 bases from V and 0 bases from J, leaving 6 bases between. This CDR3 has 13 residues. Germline CDR1 is DFQATT and CDR2 is SNEGSKA (reference sequence). TCRdb itself ran the multiplex PCR reads through MiXCR, one entry per CDR3 protein. This table has 140,000 to 150,000 distinct CDR3 sequences, over 25% appearing once. Material: axillary lymph node tissue. The clonotype was recovered from a female donor with breast cancer. Some clones in this sample may be carry-over from other donors' samples. V is TRBV20-1 and J is TRBJ1-5; no reliable D call. CDR3 sequence: CSARTNSNQPQHF. DNA of the CDR3: TGCAGTGCTAGGACTAATAGCAATCAGCCCCAGCATTTT.